The next 27 T cell receptor beta chains were all read from a single sample in a study of technical replicates of blood from a handful of donors. Produced via immunoSEQ multiplex PCR; TCRdb's table is partial and in-frame only. In the table there are some 50,000 clones, 94% of which are singletons. The sequencing sample was made of T cells isolated from PBMCs. All receptors come from a human donor in good health.

The V and J genes are TRBV7-9 and TRBJ1-2; the match to TRBD1 covers 8 bases. V shed 5 bases, J shed 8 bases, and the junction held 16 bases outside the gene matches. CDR1 and CDR2 (germline): SEHNR, FQNEAQ (reference sequence). This CDR3 contains 16 residues. The CDR3 DNA follows: TGTGCCAGCAGCGCACTAGATCGTTGGACAGGGTACGGCTACACCTTC. Amino acids: CASSALDRWTGYGYTF.

The V gene is TRBV5-1, the J gene TRBJ1-2; 8 bases map to TRBD1. The CDR3 is 15 amino acids. Germline V gene data show CDR1 as SGHRS and CDR2 as YFSETQ. V lost 0 bases and J lost 4; bases outside the gene matches: 5. CDR3 bases: TGCGCCAGCAGCTTGGCCCTCGACAGGGGCTATGGCTACACCTTC. Residues: CASSLALDRGYGYTF.

This chain connects TRBV6-5 to TRBJ2-7; perhaps TRBD1 as D (6 bases). Germline CDR1 reads MNHEY; CDR2 reads SVGAGI. Trimming took 1 base from V and 4 from J, leaving 11 bases between them. This CDR3 is 14 amino acids long. For the CDR3, the DNA is TGTGCCAGCAGTTACTACCTACAGGGATACGAGCAGTACTTC. Its protein product is CASSYYLQGYEQYF.

The genes are TRBV7-8 and TRBJ1-3; D uncertain. This CDR3 region has 15 residues. Trimming left V 5 bases short and J 0 bases short, with 11 bases between. Germline CDR1 and CDR2: SGHVS and FQNEAQ. CDR3 in DNA: TGTGCCAGCAGCCCAGGCTTAGACTCTGGAAACACCATATATTTT. It codes for CASSPGLDSGNTIYF.

This clone has only one observation. This chain links TRBV5-1 with TRBJ2-7, with D tentatively TRBD1 (5 bases). The CDR3 extends over 15 amino acids. The ends were cut back, 6 bases at V and 3 bases at J, with 19 bases in the middle. Germline V lookup: CDR1 SGHRS, CDR2 YFSETQ. CDR3 loop: CASTPSQGRVYEQYF. Here the CDR3 DNA reads TGCGCCAGCACTCCGAGTCAGGGTCGGGTCTACGAGCAGTACTTC. The full variable domain, rest sourced from reference TRBV5-1 and TRBJ2-7, is KAGVTQTPRYLIKTRGQQVTLSCSPISGHRSVSWYQQTPGQGLQFLFEYFSETQRNKGNFPGRFSGRQFSNSRSEMNVSTLELGDSALYLCASTPSQGRVYEQYFGPGTRLTVT.

The J gene is TRBJ1-3, the V gene TRBV5-1; no firm D call. The V end lost 0 bases, the J end lost 4 bases, and 8 bases lay between the germline ends. The germline V gene has CDR1 SGHRS and CDR2 YFSETQ. The CDR3 consists of 14 residues. CDR3 in DNA: TGCGCCAGCAGCTTGGATGGGGAGGGAAACACCATATATTTT. Translating it yields CASSLDGEGNTIYF. Variable domain in full (rest from reference TRBV5-1 and TRBJ1-3): KAGVTQTPRYLIKTRGQQVTLSCSPISGHRSVSWYQQTPGQGLQFLFEYFSETQRNKGNFPGRFSGRQFSNSRSEMNVSTLELGDSALYLCASSLDGEGNTIYFGEGSWLTVV.

This chain links TRBV5-5 with TRBJ1-1; possibly TRBD1 for D (5 bases). Germline CDR1 and CDR2: SGHKS and YYEKEE (reference sequence). This CDR3 has 14 amino acids. The germline V and J ends were trimmed by 4 bases and 4 bases, with 14 bases remaining between them. CDR3 sequence: CASSPSGWGTEAFF. The CDR3 nucleotides are TGTGCCAGCAGCCCATCAGGGTGGGGCACTGAAGCTTTCTTT.

The chain combines TRBV5-4 with TRBJ2-2; D is ambiguous. This CDR3 has 14 residues. CDR1 and CDR2 (germline): SGHNT, YYREEE (reference sequence). V was shortened by 0 bases and J by 4 bases, with 7 bases between the two germline ends. The CDR3 spells CASSLASGTGELFF. In DNA, the CDR3 is TGTGCCAGCAGCTTGGCCTCGGGCACCGGGGAGCTGTTTTTT. The full variable domain, with the rest looked up from reference TRBV5-4 and TRBJ2-2, is ETGVTQSPTHLIKTRGQQVTLRCSSQSGHNTVSWYQQALGQGPQFIFQYYREEENGRGNFPPRFSGLQFPNYSSELNVNALELDDSALYLCASSLASGTGELFFGEGSRLTVL.

In this sample, this clone turned up once. CDR3 amino acids: CASSPGLVYEQYF. The CDR3 nucleotides are TGTGCCAGCAGTCCAGGGTTGGTCTACGAGCAGTACTTC. The chain links TRBV6-5 to TRBJ2-7, with D possibly being TRBD1 (5 bases). V was pared by 5 bases and J by 3 bases, with 11 bases between. The CDR3 length is 13 residues. Germline V gene sequence: CDR1 MNHEY, CDR2 SVGAGI.

The gene calls are TRBV13 and TRBJ1-6, with D unclear. The CDR3 contains 12 residues. CDR1 and CDR2 (germline): PRHDT, FYEKMQ (reference sequence). The V and J ends lost 5 bases and 7 bases respectively, with 6 bases between them. The CDR3 is CASSLLNSPLHF. CDR3 in DNA: TGTGCCAGCAGCCTCTTGAATTCACCCCTCCACTTT. Together with reference TRBV13 and TRBJ1-6, the CDR3 gives the full variable domain: AAGVIQSPRHLIKEKRETATLKCYPIPRHDTVYWYQQGPGQDPQFLISFYEKMQSDKGSIPDRFSAQQFSDYHSELNMSSLELGDSALYFCASSLLNSPLHFGNGTRLTVT.

The V gene is TRBV29-1, the J gene TRBJ1-2; D ambiguous. Deletions cut 6 bases from V and 4 bases from J, with 9 bases between. Germline assignment: CDR1 SQVTM and CDR2 ANQGSEA. This CDR3 region has 11 residues. The CDR3 nucleotides are TGCAGCGTGAACGGGGTCTATGGCTACACCTTC. It translates to CSVNGVYGYTF.

The chain's CDR3 is CASSLLITMRGRGTDTQYF. In nucleotides, the CDR3 is TGTGCCAGCAGTTTGCTCATAACCATGAGGGGGAGAGGCACAGATACGCAGTATTTT. The chain carries TRBV28 and TRBJ2-3; weak D call: TRBD1 (6 bases). The CDR3 sequence is 19 residues long. CDR1 and CDR2 from the germline V gene are MDHEN and SYDVKM. V dropped 3 bases and J dropped 1 base, with 23 bases sitting between them. The whole variable domain, filled in from reference TRBV28 and TRBJ2-3, reads DVKVTQSSRYLVKRTGEKVFLECVQDMDHENMFWYRQDPGLGLRLIYFSYDVKMKEKGDIPEGYSVSREKKERFSLILESASTNQTSMYLCASSLLITMRGRGTDTQYFGPGTRLTVL.

The V and J genes are TRBV5-1 and TRBJ1-1; D is undetermined. The CDR3 is 16 amino acids. With 0 bases removed from V and 0 bases from J, the gap between germline ends came to 12 bases. CDR1 and CDR2 (germline): SGHRS, YFSETQ. The CDR3, as DNA: TGCGCCAGCAGCTTGGCCGTGCCAGCGCTGAACACTGAAGCTTTCTTT. As protein: CASSLAVPALNTEAFF. Looking up the rest from reference TRBV5-1 and TRBJ1-1 gives the full variable domain: KAGVTQTPRYLIKTRGQQVTLSCSPISGHRSVSWYQQTPGQGLQFLFEYFSETQRNKGNFPGRFSGRQFSNSRSEMNVSTLELGDSALYLCASSLAVPALNTEAFFGQGTRLTVV.

The chain recombines TRBV7-6 with TRBJ2-1; D is unclear. Germline V gene data show CDR1 as SGHVS and CDR2 as FNYEAQ. The CDR3 spans 14 residues. V dropped 3 bases and J dropped 5 bases, with 11 bases sitting between them. CDR3 region: CASSFAAADNEQFF. The CDR3 DNA reads as TGTGCCAGCAGCTTTGCGGCTGCCGACAATGAGCAGTTCTTC. Drawing the rest from reference TRBV7-6 and TRBJ2-1, the complete variable domain is GAGVSQSPRYKVTKRGQDVALRCDPISGHVSLYWYRQALGQGPEFLTYFNYEAQQDKSGLPNDRFSAERPEGSISTLTIQRTEQRDSAMYRCASSFAAADNEQFFGPGTRLTVL.

This chain links TRBV5-1 with TRBJ2-5, with D tentatively TRBD1 (6 bases). The CDR3 has 15 amino acids. Between the trimmed V and J ends, which lost 2 bases and 1 base, there was a span of 12 bases. Germline V gives CDR1 SGHRS, CDR2 YFSETQ. The CDR3 spells CASSLGGYIQETQYF. CDR3 nucleotides: TGCGCCAGCAGCTTAGGGGGATACATCCAAGAGACCCAGTACTTC. The whole variable domain, filled in from reference TRBV5-1 and TRBJ2-5, reads KAGVTQTPRYLIKTRGQQVTLSCSPISGHRSVSWYQQTPGQGLQFLFEYFSETQRNKGNFPGRFSGRQFSNSRSEMNVSTLELGDSALYLCASSLGGYIQETQYFGPGTRLLVL.

The J gene is TRBJ1-1, the V gene TRBV10-3; D may be TRBD1 (5 bases). CDR1 is ENHRY, CDR2 SYGVKD, per germline. Trimming pared 4 bases from V and 2 bases from J, leaving 11 bases between. This CDR3 is 14 amino acids long. The CDR3: CAISGSGGNTEAFF. CDR3 coding DNA: TGTGCCATCAGTGGCTCGGGGGGAAACACTGAAGCTTTCTTT.

The chain links TRBV7-6 to TRBJ1-2; D is unclear. The CDR3 covers 14 residues. V lost 4 bases and J 8 bases, leaving 17 bases between the germline ends. The V gene's germline CDR1 is SGHVS and CDR2 FNYEAQ. DNA for the CDR3: TGTGCCAGCAGCTCCTTCTCGACCCGAGGGGGCTACACCTTC. Residues: CASSSFSTRGGYTF.

The genes are TRBV7-3 and TRBJ2-6, with D maybe TRBD1 (6 bases). Trimming left V 3 bases short and J 2 bases short, with 23 bases between. The CDR3 length is 20 residues. CDR1 and CDR2 from the germline V gene are SGHTA and FQGTGA. The CDR3 loop is CASSFNPGDIFTAGANVLTF. For the CDR3, the DNA is TGTGCCAGCAGCTTCAACCCCGGGGACATTTTCACCGCTGGGGCCAACGTCCTGACTTTC.

V is TRBV7-8 and J is TRBJ2-7, with 8 bases identical to TRBD1. The CDR3 length is 13 residues. V lost 3 bases to trimming and J lost 2 bases; unmatched junction nucleotides: 0. CDR1 and CDR2 from the germline V gene are SGHVS and FQNEAQ. The CDR3 protein is CASSLDRAYEQYF. The CDR3 coding sequence is TGTGCCAGCAGCTTGGACAGGGCCTACGAGCAGTACTTC.

V usage is TRBV28 and J usage is TRBJ1-1, with D maybe TRBD1 (6 bases). The CDR3 is 14 residues long. V was cut by 6 bases and J by 1 base, with 12 bases left in between. CDR1 and CDR2 from the germline V gene are MDHEN and SYDVKM. This chain's CDR3 is CASSPAGQNTEAFF. As DNA, the CDR3 is TGTGCCAGCAGCCCAGCGGGACAGAACACTGAAGCTTTCTTT.

V is TRBV9 and J is TRBJ1-4; TRBD1 might be the D (6 bases). V lost 3 bases and J 8 bases, leaving 17 bases between the germline ends. CDR1 and CDR2 from the germline V gene are SGDLS and YYNGEE. This CDR3 contains 15 residues. CDR3 DNA: TGTGCCAGCAGCGGACAGACAGGCGCTCGGGAAAAACTGTTTTTT. This translates into CASSGQTGAREKLFF.

The rearrangement joins TRBV7-9 to TRBJ2-1, with D perhaps matching TRBD1 (5 bases). Per the germline V gene, CDR1 is SEHNR and CDR2 is FQNEAQ (reference sequence). This CDR3 comprises 13 residues. Trimming left V 5 bases short and J 8 bases short, with 13 bases between. CDR3 sequence reads: CASSASGNHEQFF. In DNA form, the CDR3 reads TGTGCCAGCAGCGCCTCAGGGAACCATGAGCAGTTCTTC.

This chain joins TRBV7-6 and TRBJ2-1; 8 bases match TRBD1. V was clipped by 3 bases and J by 8 bases; unmatched bases: 12. CDR3 length: 16 amino acids. Germline V CDR1 and CDR2: SGHVS, FNYEAQ. CDR3 sequence: CASSFDRGRGIDEQFF. In DNA, the CDR3 is TGTGCCAGCAGCTTTGACAGGGGAAGGGGTATTGATGAGCAGTTCTTC.

The gene calls are TRBV7-8 and TRBJ1-2; D gene unclear. Germline V gene lookup returns CDR1 SGHVS and CDR2 FQNEAQ. Trimming took off 3 bases at V and 0 bases at J, with 8 bases between the two ends. The CDR3 has 14 residues. Here the CDR3 reads CASSLYEANYGYTF. The CDR3 region has the DNA TGTGCCAGCAGCTTGTACGAGGCTAACTATGGCTACACCTTC.

The chain carries TRBV5-1 and TRBJ2-3; 9 bases align to TRBD2. V lost 7 bases and J lost 5; bases outside the gene matches: 14. Germline V gene sequence: CDR1 SGHRS, CDR2 YFSETQ. The CDR3 consists of 16 residues. CDR3 loop: CASSPLSGSSKDTQYF. The CDR3 nucleotides read TGCGCCAGCTCCCCCCTTAGCGGGAGTAGTAAAGATACGCAGTATTTT.

The chain uses TRBV5-4 and TRBJ2-3; tentatively, D is TRBD1 (5 bases). The germline V gene has CDR1 SGHNT and CDR2 YYREEE (reference sequence). The CDR3 is made up of 15 amino acids. Between the trimmed V and J ends, which lost 2 bases and 0 bases, there was a span of 10 bases. This CDR3 reads CASSLSGASTDTQYF. CDR3 bases: TGTGCCAGCAGCTTATCTGGGGCTAGCACAGATACGCAGTATTTT.

The chain has TRBV9 and TRBJ1-1; no clear D. With 4 bases removed from V and 9 bases from J, the gap between germline ends came to 13 bases. The length of the CDR3 is 12 residues. Germline V gives CDR1 SGDLS, CDR2 YYNGEE. The CDR3 spells CASSPPGVQAFF. In nucleotides, the CDR3 is TGTGCCAGCAGCCCCCCCGGGGTCCAAGCTTTCTTT.